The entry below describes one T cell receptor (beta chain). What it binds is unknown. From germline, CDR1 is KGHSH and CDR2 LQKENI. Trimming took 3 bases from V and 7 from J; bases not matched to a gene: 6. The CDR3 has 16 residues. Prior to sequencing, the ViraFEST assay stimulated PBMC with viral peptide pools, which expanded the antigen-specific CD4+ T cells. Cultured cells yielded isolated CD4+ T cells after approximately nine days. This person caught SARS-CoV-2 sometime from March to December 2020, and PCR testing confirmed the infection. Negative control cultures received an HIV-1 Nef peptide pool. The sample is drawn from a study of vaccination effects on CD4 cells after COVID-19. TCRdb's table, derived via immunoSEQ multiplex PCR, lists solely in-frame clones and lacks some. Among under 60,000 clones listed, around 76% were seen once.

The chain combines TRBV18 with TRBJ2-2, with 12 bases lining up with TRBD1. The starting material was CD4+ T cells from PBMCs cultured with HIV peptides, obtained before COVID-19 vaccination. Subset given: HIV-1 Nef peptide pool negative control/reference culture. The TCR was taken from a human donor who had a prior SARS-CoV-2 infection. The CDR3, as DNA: TGTGCCAGCTCACCGGGACAGGGGGCGCATCTCGGGGAGCTGTTTTTT. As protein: CASSPGQGAHLGELFF.